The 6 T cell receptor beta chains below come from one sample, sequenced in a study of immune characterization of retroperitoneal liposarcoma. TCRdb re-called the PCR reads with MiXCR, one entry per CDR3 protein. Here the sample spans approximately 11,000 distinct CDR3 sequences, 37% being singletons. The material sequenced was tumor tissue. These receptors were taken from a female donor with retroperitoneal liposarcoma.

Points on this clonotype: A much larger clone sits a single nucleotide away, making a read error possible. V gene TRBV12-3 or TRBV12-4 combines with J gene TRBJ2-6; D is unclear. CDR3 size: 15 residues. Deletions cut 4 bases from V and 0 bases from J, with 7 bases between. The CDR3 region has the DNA TGTGCCAGCAGTTCGGCCGGCTCTGGGGCCAACGTCCTGACTTTC. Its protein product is CASSSAGSGANVLTF.

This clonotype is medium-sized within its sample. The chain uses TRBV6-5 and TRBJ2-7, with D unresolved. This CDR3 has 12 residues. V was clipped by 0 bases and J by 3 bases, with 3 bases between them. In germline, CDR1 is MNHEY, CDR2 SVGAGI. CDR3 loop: CASSYSHYEQYF. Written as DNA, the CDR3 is TGTGCCAGCAGTTACTCCCACTACGAGCAGTACTTC.

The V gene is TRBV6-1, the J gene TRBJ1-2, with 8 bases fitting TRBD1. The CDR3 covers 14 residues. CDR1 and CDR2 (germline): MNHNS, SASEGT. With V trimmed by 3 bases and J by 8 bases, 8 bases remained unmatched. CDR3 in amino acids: CASSDGQGGEGYTF. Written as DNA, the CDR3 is TGTGCCAGCAGTGACGGACAGGGCGGGGAAGGCTACACCTTC.

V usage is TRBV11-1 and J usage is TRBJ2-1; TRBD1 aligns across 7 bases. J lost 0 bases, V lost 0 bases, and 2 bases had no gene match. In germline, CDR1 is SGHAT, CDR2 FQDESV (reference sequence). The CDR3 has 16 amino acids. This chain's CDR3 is CASSLAGTVSYNEQFF. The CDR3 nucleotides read TGTGCCAGCAGCTTAGCGGGGACAGTCTCCTACAATGAGCAGTTCTTC. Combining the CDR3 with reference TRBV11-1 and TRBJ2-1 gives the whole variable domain EAEVAQSPRYKITEKSQAVAFWCDPISGHATLYWYRQILGQGPELLVQFQDESVVDDSQLPKDRFSAERLKGVDSTLKIQPAELGDSAMYLCASSLAGTVSYNEQFFGPGTRLTVL.

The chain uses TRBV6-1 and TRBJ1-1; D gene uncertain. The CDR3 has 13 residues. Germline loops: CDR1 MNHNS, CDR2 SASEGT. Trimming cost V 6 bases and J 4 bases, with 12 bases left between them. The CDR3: CASRGTQTTEAFF. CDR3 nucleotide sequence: TGTGCCAGCAGGGGCACACAAACCACTGAAGCTTTCTTT.

The DNA of the CDR3 is TGTGCCAGCAGACTTGAACTAGCACCGATTGGTGAGCAGTACTTC. This sequence encodes CASRLELAPIGEQYF. The V call is TRBV12-3 or TRBV12-4, the J call TRBJ2-5, with D possibly TRBD2 on 6 matching bases. The CDR3 runs to 15 residues. V was clipped by 6 bases and J by 11 bases, with 25 bases between them.